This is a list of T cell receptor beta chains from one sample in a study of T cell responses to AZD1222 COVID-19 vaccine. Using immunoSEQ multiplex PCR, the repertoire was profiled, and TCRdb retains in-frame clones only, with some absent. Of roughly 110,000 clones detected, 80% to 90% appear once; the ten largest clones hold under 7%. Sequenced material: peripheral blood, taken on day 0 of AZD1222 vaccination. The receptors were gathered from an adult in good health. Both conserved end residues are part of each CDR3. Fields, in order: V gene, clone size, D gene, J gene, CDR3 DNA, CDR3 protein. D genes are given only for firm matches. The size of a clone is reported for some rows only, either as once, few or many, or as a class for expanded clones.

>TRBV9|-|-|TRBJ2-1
TGTGCCAGCAGCGCGGCACAGACCTCCGTTGGCAATGAGCAGTTCTTC
CASSAAQTSVGNEQFF
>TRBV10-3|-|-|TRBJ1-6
TGTGCCATCAGTGAGTCGATCGGAGACAGTAGTAAATCACCCCTCCACTTT
CAISESIGDSSKSPLHF
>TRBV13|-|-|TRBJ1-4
TGTGCCAGCAGCTCAACCGGGACAAATAATGAAAAACTGTTTTTT
CASSSTGTNNEKLFF
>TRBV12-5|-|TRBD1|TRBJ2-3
TGTGCTAGTGGTTTGGTGGGACAGATCACAGATACGCAGTATTTT
CASGLVGQITDTQYF
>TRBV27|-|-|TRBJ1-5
TGTGCCAGCAGTCCACAGGGACAGCCCCAGCATTTT
CASSPQGQPQHF
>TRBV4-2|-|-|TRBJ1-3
TGTGCCAGCAGCCAAGCGGAGATCTCTGGAAACACCATATATTTT
CASSQAEISGNTIYF
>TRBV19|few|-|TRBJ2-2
TGTGCCAGTAGTATATCTGAGGTCACCGGGGAGCTGTTTTTT
CASSISEVTGELFF
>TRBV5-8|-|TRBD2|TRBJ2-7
TGTGCCAGCACGCTAACTAGCGGGGCATCCTACGAGCAGTACTTC
CASTLTSGASYEQYF
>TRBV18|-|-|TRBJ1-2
TGTGCCAGCTCACCAACGGACGTAGGCGGCTACACCTTC
CASSPTDVGGYTF
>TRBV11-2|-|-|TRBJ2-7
TGTGCCAGCAGCTTATCCGTTCACGGCTACGAGCAGTACTTC
CASSLSVHGYEQYF
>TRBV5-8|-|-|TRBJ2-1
TGTGCCAGCAGCTTCCTAGCCGGTCTACCCTACAATGAGCAGTTCTTC
CASSFLAGLPYNEQFF
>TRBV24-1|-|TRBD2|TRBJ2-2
TGTGCCACCAGAGGTTCGGGACTAGCGGGAAAAGATGGCGTCGGGGAGCTGTTTTTT
CATRGSGLAGKDGVGELFF
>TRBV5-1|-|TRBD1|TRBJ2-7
TGCGCCAGCAGCTTGGGGACAGGGGACAACGAGCAGTACTTC
CASSLGTGDNEQYF
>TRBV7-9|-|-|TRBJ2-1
TGTGCCAGCAGCCCTTCAAACGTGGCTTACAATGAGCAGTTCTTC
CASSPSNVAYNEQFF
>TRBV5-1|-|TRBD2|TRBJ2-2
TGCGCCAGCAGCTTGACTAGCGGGACTAACACCGGGGAGCTGTTTTTT
CASSLTSGTNTGELFF
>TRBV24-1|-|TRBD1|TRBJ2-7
TGTGCCACCAGTGATCCCAGACAGGGGGCCGACGAGCAGTACTTC
CATSDPRQGADEQYF
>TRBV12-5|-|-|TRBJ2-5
TGTGCTAGTGGTTTGGTACGATCGGTCCGGACCCACCAACAAGAGACCCAGTACTTC
CASGLVRSVRTHQQETQYF
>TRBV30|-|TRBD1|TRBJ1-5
TGTGCCTGGAGTGTCGACAGGGGCCCGGGGAATCAGCCCCAGCATTTT
CAWSVDRGPGNQPQHF
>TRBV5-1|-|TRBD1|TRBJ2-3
TGCGCCAGCAGCCCCGGACAGGGGGCAGATACGCAGTATTTT
CASSPGQGADTQYF
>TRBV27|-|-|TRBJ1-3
TGTGCCAGCAGTTTGGGCGCTGGAAACACCATATATTTT
CASSLGAGNTIYF
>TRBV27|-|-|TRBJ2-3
TGTGCCAGCAGTTTATCGGCCAGCACAGATACGCAGTATTTT
CASSLSASTDTQYF
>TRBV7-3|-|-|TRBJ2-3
TGTGCCAGCAGCCCCCATGGGGGAACAGATACGCAGTATTTT
CASSPHGGTDTQYF
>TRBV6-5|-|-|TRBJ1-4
TGTGCCAGCAGTTACTCGGCCCGGAGTGAAAAACTGTTTTTT
CASSYSARSEKLFF
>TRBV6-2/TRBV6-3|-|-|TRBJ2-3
TGTGCCAGCAGTCTCAGCACAGATACGCAGTATTTT
CASSLSTDTQYF
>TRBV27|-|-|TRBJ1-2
TGTGCCAGCAGTTTAGCGAGAGGGAGCGGCTACACCTTC
CASSLARGSGYTF
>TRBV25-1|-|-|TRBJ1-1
TGTGCCAGCAGTCCGATAGGACAGATGAACACTGAAGCTTTCTTT
CASSPIGQMNTEAFF
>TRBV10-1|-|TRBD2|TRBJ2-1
TGCGCCAGCAGTGAGCCATGGCCGGGACTAGCGGGAGTCCCCCCCTACAATGAGCAGTTCTTC
CASSEPWPGLAGVPPYNEQFF